This is a list of T cell receptor beta chains from one sample in a study of T cells in localized non-small cell lung cancer. Clones were read by immunoSEQ multiplex PCR, and TCRdb kept only the in-frame ones, dropping some. The table has some 55,000 clones, approximately 82% seen once. Here the sequenced sample was peripheral blood, taken before any cancer treatment. The origin of the receptors is a female donor over 55 with stage II squamous cell lung carcinoma. Both conserved end residues are part of each CDR3. A D gene is named only where the DNA matches it firmly. Expanded clones are given a class, and other clones once, few, many or no size at all.

j_call clone_size d_call v_call cdr3_nt cdr3_aa
TRBJ1-1 . TRBD1 TRBV19 TGTGCCAGTACCGTACAGGGGGCGCGACGGGACACTGAAGCTTTCTTT CASTVQGARRDTEAFF
TRBJ2-5 . . TRBV19 TGTGCCAGTAGCCATAAGGGGATCTGGGGCAAAGAGACCCAGTACTTC CASSHKGIWGKETQYF
TRBJ1-1 . TRBD1 TRBV5-1 TGCGCCAGCAGCTTGGCCGGGACAGGCCACACTGAAGCTTTCTTT CASSLAGTGHTEAFF
TRBJ1-1 . . TRBV15 TGTGCCACCAGCAGAGGGGGGGCGTCGAACACTGAAGCTTTCTTT CATSRGGASNTEAFF
TRBJ2-1 . . TRBV4-1 TGCGCCAGCAGCCAAGATAAGGGTGGGGGGCGTCCCAATGAGCAGTTCTTC CASSQDKGGGRPNEQFF
TRBJ2-7 . . TRBV5-6 TGTGCCAGCGGTAAACGGCGGGACAGAGCCTACGAGCAGTACTTC CASGKRRDRAYEQYF
TRBJ1-1 . TRBD1 TRBV6-5 TGTGCCAGCAGTTACTCGGGACAGGTGAACACTGAAGCTTTCTTT CASSYSGQVNTEAFF
TRBJ1-2 . . TRBV7-9 TGTGCCAGCAGCCCCCCCTCGGGGGCCGCCAGGGGCTACACCTTC CASSPPSGAARGYTF
TRBJ1-5 . . TRBV7-2 TGTGCCAGCAGCTTAGGCCCTTATAGCAATCAGCCCCAGCATTTT CASSLGPYSNQPQHF
TRBJ1-4 once . TRBV5-6 TGTGCCAGCAGCTTGAGGCAGGGCGCGGAAAAACTGTTTTTT CASSLRQGAEKLFF
TRBJ2-5 . TRBD1 TRBV19 TGTGCCAGTAGTCAGGACAGGCAAGAGACCCAGTACTTC CASSQDRQETQYF
TRBJ1-4 . . TRBV7-9 TGTGCCAGCAGCCCAGAGGGTCCGGGAGAAAAACTGTTTTTT CASSPEGPGEKLFF
TRBJ1-1 . . TRBV6-6 TGTGCCAGCAGCGAACGGGCCACTGAAGCTTTCTTT CASSERATEAFF
TRBJ1-4 few . TRBV19 TGTGCCAGTAGTGCTGAAAAACTGTTTTTT CASSAEKLFF
TRBJ2-2 . . TRBV7-7 TGTGCCAGCAGCCTCCGACAGACCGGGGAGCTGTTTTTT CASSLRQTGELFF
TRBJ1-1 . TRBD1 TRBV6-1 TGTGCCAGCAGTCAACGGACAGGGTGGGACACTGAAGCTTTCTTT CASSQRTGWDTEAFF
TRBJ2-2 . TRBD2 TRBV7-2 TGTGCCAGCAGCCCACATAGCGGGGGGCTCAACACCGGGGAGCTGTTTTTT CASSPHSGGLNTGELFF
TRBJ1-2 . . TRBV19 TGTGCCAGTAGTATAGCCAGGGAGGACTATGGCTACACCTTC CASSIAREDYGYTF
TRBJ2-7 . . TRBV25-1 TGTGCCAGCAGGGGGATAGGGCAGATCACCGCCGAGCAGTACTTC CASRGIGQITAEQYF
TRBJ2-1 once . TRBV6-6 TGTGCCAGCAGTCCCCGGCAGGAGATATACAATGAGCAGTTCTTC CASSPRQEIYNEQFF
TRBJ1-2 . . TRBV5-5 TGTGCCAGCAGCCGAGGGGGGACCTCTAACTATGGCTACACCTTC CASSRGGTSNYGYTF
TRBJ2-7 . . TRBV6-6 TGTGCCAGCACCTTCGCAGGTGTGGGGAGCGAGCAGTACTTC CASTFAGVGSEQYF
TRBJ2-1 . TRBD2 TRBV7-3 TGTGCCAGCAGCTCCCGTAGCGGGGGTCGGAATGAGCAGTTCTTC CASSSRSGGRNEQFF
TRBJ1-5 . . TRBV7-9 TGTGCCAGCAGCTTAGATGGCAATCAGCCCCAGCATTTT CASSLDGNQPQHF
TRBJ2-2 . . TRBV5-1 TGCGCCAGCGGAATATCAGGGGGGACCGGGGAGCTGTTTTTT CASGISGGTGELFF
TRBJ1-2 . TRBD1 TRBV5-1 TGCGCCAGCAGCTTGCTCCAAAAGGGACAGGGGGGTGGCTACACCTTC CASSLLQKGQGGGYTF
TRBJ1-3 . . TRBV18 TGTGCCAGCTCACTCCTATCCGCCGCAGGACGTCAGGGCACTGGAAACACCATATATTTT CASSLLSAAGRQGTGNTIYF
TRBJ1-6 . TRBD1 TRBV18 TGTGCCAGCTCCCGGGACAGTGAGAATTCACCCCTCCACTTT CASSRDSENSPLHF
TRBJ1-6 . . TRBV19 TGTGCCAGTAGTATAGGGACAGCGGCCTATAATTCACCCCTCCACTTT CASSIGTAAYNSPLHF
TRBJ2-1 . TRBD2 TRBV6-4 TGTGCCAGCAAAGGACTAGCGGGGGGGTCTGAGCAGTTCTTC CASKGLAGGSEQFF
TRBJ1-2 . . TRBV5-1 TGCGCCAGCCGCGAACCCGCAGGGATGCATGGCTACACCTTC CASREPAGMHGYTF
TRBJ2-4 . . TRBV7-2 TGTGCCAGCAGCTTAACCTCGTCAGTAGCCAAAAACATTCAGTACTTC CASSLTSSVAKNIQYF
TRBJ2-2 . . TRBV6-6 TGTGCCAGCAGTACGGGGGTAGGGAACACCGGGGAGCTGTTTTTT CASSTGVGNTGELFF
TRBJ1-5 . TRBD1 TRBV27 TGTGCCAGCAGTTTGTTCTCCGGGACAGGGGGCAATCAGCCCCAGCATTTT CASSLFSGTGGNQPQHF
TRBJ2-7 . TRBD1 TRBV6-6 TGTGCCAGCAGTGGTCCGGGACAGGGACCCTACGAGCAGTACTTC CASSGPGQGPYEQYF
TRBJ2-1 . . TRBV5-6 TGTGCCAGCAGCTCGCGAGTTTACAATGAGCAGTTCTTC CASSSRVYNEQFF
TRBJ2-1 . TRBD2 TRBV11-2 TGTGCCAGCAGCCAGGGACTAGCGGGGGGGCGGCAGTTCTTC CASSQGLAGGRQFF